The clone carrying this TCR beta chain has a handful of counts. The antigen remains undetermined. The sorted libraries were prepared using about a million CD4+ or CD8+ T cells that had themselves been sorted. MiXCR, run by TCRdb on the 5' RACE reads, gives a single entry per CDR3 protein. This table holds under 60,000 distinct CDR3 sequences, about 5.8% found once. This entry belongs to a study of neurological immune-mediated disorders. General study results and limits: No clinical or MRI feature was associated with the multiple sclerosis repertoire cluster.

CDR1 and CDR2 from the germline V gene are ENHRY and SYGVKD. The CDR3 sequence is 17 residues long. Trimming stripped 6 bases from V and 2 bases from J, with 23 bases between. Sequences were obtained from CD4+ T cells from blood. This chain joins TRBV10-3 and TRBJ2-7, with D uncertain. This TCR derives from a woman between 18 and 30 years old with multiple sclerosis. The CDR3 sequence is CAISLNPRAVKTYEQYF. The DNA of the CDR3 is TGTGCCATCAGCTTAAACCCGCGCGCAGTGAAAACCTACGAGCAGTACTTC.